Presented here are 23 T cell receptor beta chains from one specimen sequenced in a study of T cell therapy after organ transplantation. Time point described: 20-29 weeks after completion of therapy. The antigens for these receptors are not known. Libraries were prepared by immunoSEQ multiplex PCR; TCRdb keeps only in-frame clonotypes and omits some of them. The sample carries 20,000 or so clones, 84% recorded once. The sequenced sample was CD8+ T cells from blood, obtained after autologous CMV-specific T cell therapy. These receptors were obtained from a human patient who had received a solid organ transplant and had CMV disease. Some T cells may have come from the graft donor.

For the CDR3, the DNA is TGCGCCAGCAGCCAAGGACTAGCCAATGAGCAGTTCTTC. It is translated as CASSQGLANEQFF. The V and J genes are TRBV4-1 and TRBJ2-1; 7 positions match TRBD2. The length of the CDR3 is 13 residues. The J segment lost 6 bases and the V segment lost 1 base, leaving 0 bases of the junction unmatched. Germline loops: CDR1 MGHRA, CDR2 YSYEKL.

CDR3 sequence reads: CASSNAGVEQYF. The CDR3 DNA reads as TGTGCCAGCAGCAACGCAGGGGTCGAGCAGTACTTC. The chain is built from TRBV5-8 and TRBJ2-7; TRBD1 is a possible D gene (6 bases). Per the germline V gene, CDR1 is SGHTS and CDR2 is YDEGEE. The CDR3 loop spans 12 amino acids. V lost 4 bases and J 6 bases, leaving 11 bases between the germline ends.

The genes are TRBV5-4 and TRBJ2-7; D possibly matches TRBD1 or TRBD2 (5 bases each). V was trimmed by 2 bases and J by 3 bases, leaving 12 bases between them. CDR3 length: 14 amino acids. Germline loops: CDR1 SGHNT, CDR2 YYREEE (reference sequence). The CDR3 loop is CASSFPGRLYEQYF. CDR3 in DNA: TGTGCCAGCAGCTTTCCGGGACGGCTCTACGAGCAGTACTTC.

V usage is TRBV6-6 and J usage is TRBJ2-7; weak D call: TRBD1 (5 bases). The CDR3 loop spans 15 amino acids. The V end lost 3 bases, the J end lost 2 bases, and 14 bases lay between the germline ends. Germline CDR1 is MNHNY and CDR2 is SVGAGI (reference sequence). CDR3 loop: CASSYSPTAPYEQYF. CDR3 nucleotides: TGTGCCAGCAGTTATTCTCCGACAGCCCCCTACGAGCAGTACTTC.

This chain uses TRBV27 with TRBJ1-1, with a weak D call TRBD1 (6 bases). With 3 bases removed from V and 4 bases from J, the gap between germline ends came to 9 bases. The CDR3 is made up of 13 amino acids. CDR1 and CDR2 from the germline V gene are MNHEY and SMNVEV (reference sequence). CDR3 amino acids: CASSFSDSTEAFF. CDR3 bases: TGTGCCAGCAGTTTCTCGGACAGCACTGAAGCTTTCTTT.

The chain links TRBV10-2 to TRBJ2-3; D possibly corresponds to TRBD1 (6 bases). Germline CDR1 and CDR2: WSHSY and SAAADI. The CDR3 has 13 residues. With 5 bases removed from V and 6 bases from J, the gap between germline ends came to 12 bases. The CDR3 DNA reads as TGCGCCAGCAGTTATTCAGGGGCCGATACGCAGTATTTT. Its translation: CASSYSGADTQYF.

The chain joins TRBV15 to TRBJ2-5; D unclear. The germline V and J ends were trimmed by 4 bases and 1 base, with 10 bases remaining between them. There are 14 residues in the CDR3. The germline CDR1 and CDR2 sequences are LNHNV and YYDKDF (reference sequence). The CDR3 reads CATSISRIQETQYF. The CDR3 nucleotides are TGTGCCACCAGCATTTCCAGGATCCAAGAGACCCAGTACTTC. Variable domain in full (rest from reference TRBV15 and TRBJ2-5): DAMVIQNPRYQVTQFGKPVTLSCSQTLNHNVMYWYQQKSSQAPKLLFHYYDKDFNNEADTPDNFQSRRPNTSFCFLDIRSPGLGDTAMYLCATSISRIQETQYFGPGTRLLVL.

This clone came up a few times. The DNA for the CDR3 is TGTGCCAGCAGTGAGGCGACGACGGCCCCTAGCACAGATACGCAGTATTTT. This sequence encodes CASSEATTAPSTDTQYF. V and J are TRBV2 and TRBJ2-3, with unresolved D. From germline, CDR1 is SNHLY and CDR2 FYNNEI. V lost 3 bases and J 0 bases, leaving 16 bases between the germline ends. This CDR3 has 17 amino acids.

The genes are TRBV9 and TRBJ1-1; D perhaps matches TRBD1 (6 bases). CDR1 is SGDLS and CDR2 is YYNGEE in the germline V gene. V dropped 0 bases and J dropped 2 bases, with 8 bases sitting between them. The CDR3 has 14 residues. The CDR3 spells CASSVAGGNTEAFF. The CDR3 DNA sequence: TGTGCCAGCAGCGTAGCTGGGGGCAACACTGAAGCTTTCTTT. Variable domain in full (rest from reference TRBV9 and TRBJ1-1): DSGVTQTPKHLITATGQRVTLRCSPRSGDLSVYWYQQSLDQGLQFLIQYYNGEERAKGNILERFSAQQFPDLHSELNLSSLELGDSALYFCASSVAGGNTEAFFGQGTRLTVV.

The V and J genes are TRBV6-4 and TRBJ2-3, with D perhaps TRBD2 (5 bases). The germline CDR1 and CDR2 sequences are MRHNA and SNTAGT. This CDR3 is 16 amino acids long. V was trimmed by 0 bases and J by 2 bases, leaving 12 bases between them. CDR3 nucleotide sequence: TGTGCCAGCAGTGACTCTGGCGGCGGGCTCACAGATACGCAGTATTTT. Protein sequence: CASSDSGGGLTDTQYF.

The chain recombines TRBV6-9 with TRBJ1-2, with a weak D call TRBD1 (6 bases). Trimming stripped 3 bases from V and 5 bases from J, with 16 bases between. In germline, CDR1 is MNHGY, CDR2 SVAAGI. This CDR3 comprises 15 residues. The CDR3 protein is CASSYSSGAEYGYTF. The CDR3 region has the DNA TGTGCCAGCAGTTACTCGTCGGGGGCCGAGTATGGCTACACCTTC.

The chain links TRBV28 to TRBJ1-5, with TRBD1 matching 8 bases. The CDR3 extends over 13 amino acids. J gave up 6 bases and V 8 bases, and 6 bases lay outside the gene matches. The germline gives CDR1 MDHEN, CDR2 SYDVKM. DNA for the CDR3: TGTGCCAGCGGAGGCCAGGGGGCTCAGCCCCAGCATTTT. This encodes CASGGQGAQPQHF.

The CDR3 here is CASSLYGTSGTFGEQYF. CDR3 DNA: TGTGCCAGCAGCTTATACGGGACTAGCGGGACCTTCGGCGAGCAGTACTTC. The rearrangement links TRBV7-2 to TRBJ2-7; 13 nucleotides line up with TRBD2. Germline V gene lookup returns CDR1 SGHTA and CDR2 FQGNSA. Trimming took 2 bases from V and 6 from J; bases not matched to a gene: 10. The CDR3 extends over 17 amino acids.

This clone has only a few counts. The chain is built from TRBV5-1 and TRBJ2-7; TRBD1 agrees at 9 bases. With 1 base clipped from V and 4 bases from J, the junction kept 6 bases outside the gene matches. The CDR3 extends over 15 amino acids. Per germline, CDR1 SGHRS and CDR2 YFSETQ. The CDR3 is CASSLSDRGFYEQYF. CDR3 DNA sequence: TGCGCCAGCAGCTTGTCGGACAGGGGTTTTTACGAGCAGTACTTC.

This chain uses TRBV9 with TRBJ2-7; 12 nucleotides align to TRBD1. J lost 7 bases, V lost 2 bases, and 7 bases had no gene match. The germline V gene encodes CDR1 SGDLS and CDR2 YYNGEE. The CDR3 runs 15 residues. Written as DNA, the CDR3 is TGTGCCAGCAGCGTGGCGGGACAGGGGGCCTGGGAGCAGTACTTC. Translated, it gives CASSVAGQGAWEQYF.

Details on this clone: Within the sample, other DNA sequences also encode this same CDR3. The chain uses TRBV9 and TRBJ2-1; 8 nucleotides match TRBD1. This CDR3 is built from 13 residues. V lost 4 bases, J lost 5 bases, and 2 bases stayed unmatched. CDR1 SGDLS and CDR2 YYNGEE come from the germline V gene. The CDR3 DNA follows: TGTGCCAGCAGCCCGGGACAGGACAATGAGCAGTTCTTC. It yields the protein CASSPGQDNEQFF.

V gene TRBV28 combines with J gene TRBJ1-1, with 7 bases aligning to TRBD1. V lost 3 bases to trimming and J lost 4 bases; unmatched junction nucleotides: 5. This CDR3 has 14 amino acids. CDR1 is MDHEN and CDR2 is SYDVKM in the germline V gene. The DNA for the CDR3 is TGTGCCAGCAGTTTCGGGGACAGCCGCACTGAAGCTTTCTTT. Translation: CASSFGDSRTEAFF.

The chain links TRBV7-3 to TRBJ2-2; no clear D gene. Per the germline V gene, CDR1 is SGHTA and CDR2 is FQGTGA. Trimming cost V 3 bases and J 3 bases, with 5 bases left between them. The CDR3 contains 13 residues. For the CDR3, the DNA is TGTGCCAGCAGCTTGTACGACACCGGGGAGCTGTTTTTT. It specifies CASSLYDTGELFF.

The V and J genes are TRBV9 and TRBJ2-2; tentatively, D is TRBD1 (6 bases). Germline lookup yields CDR1 SGDLS and CDR2 YYNGEE. Trimming pared 0 bases from V and 0 bases from J, leaving 15 bases between. This CDR3 has 18 amino acids. CDR3 DNA: TGTGCCAGCAGCGTAGGCGACCTCGGGACAACGAACACCGGGGAGCTGTTTTTT. This sequence encodes CASSVGDLGTTNTGELFF.

The J gene is TRBJ2-7, the V gene TRBV28; the D gene is possibly TRBD1 (6 bases). The CDR3 is made up of 13 amino acids. Trimming pared 3 bases from V and 2 bases from J, leaving 8 bases between. The germline V gene encodes CDR1 MDHEN and CDR2 SYDVKM. CDR3 protein: CASSFGQPYEQYF. For the CDR3, the DNA is TGTGCCAGCAGTTTCGGACAGCCCTACGAGCAGTACTTC.

The chain has TRBV11-2 and TRBJ1-1; D unresolved. This CDR3 contains 17 residues. Per germline, CDR1 SGHAT and CDR2 FQNNGV. Trimming removed 6 bases at V and 0 bases at J, with 20 bases between. The CDR3 is CASRRMRGGSMNTEAFF. The CDR3 DNA sequence: TGTGCCAGCAGGAGAATGCGGGGAGGGAGCATGAACACTGAAGCTTTCTTT.

The chain recombines TRBV4-2 with TRBJ2-7; the match to TRBD1 covers 7 bases. The CDR3 is 18 residues long. The germline gives CDR1 LGHNA, CDR2 YNFKEQ. Trimming cost V 0 bases and J 4 bases; bases outside gene matches: 15. CDR3 DNA: TGTGCCAGCAGCCAAGATGGGGACAGTCGGTTGTTATGGTACGAGCAGTACTTC. Translated: CASSQDGDSRLLWYEQYF.

Within the sample, this clone is large. This chain joins TRBV28 and TRBJ1-4, with 7 bases that match TRBD1. Per germline, CDR1 MDHEN and CDR2 SYDVKM. The CDR3 runs to 15 residues. V was clipped by 2 bases and J by 8 bases; unmatched bases: 8. Written as DNA, the CDR3 is TGTGCCAGCAGTTTACGGACAGGCCGGGGCGAAAAACTGTTTTTT. It is translated as CASSLRTGRGEKLFF.